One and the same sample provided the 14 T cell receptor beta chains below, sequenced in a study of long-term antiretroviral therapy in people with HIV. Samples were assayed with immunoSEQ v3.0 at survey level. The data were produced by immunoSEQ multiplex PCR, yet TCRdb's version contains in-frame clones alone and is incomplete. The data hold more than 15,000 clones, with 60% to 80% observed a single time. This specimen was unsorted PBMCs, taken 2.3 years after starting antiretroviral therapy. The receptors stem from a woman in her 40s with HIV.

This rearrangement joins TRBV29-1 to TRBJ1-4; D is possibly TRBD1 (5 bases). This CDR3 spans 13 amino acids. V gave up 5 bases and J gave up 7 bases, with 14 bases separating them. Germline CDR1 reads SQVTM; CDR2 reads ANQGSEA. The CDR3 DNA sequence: TGCAGCGTTACCGCAGGGTACGGTGAAAAACTGTTTTTT. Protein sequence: CSVTAGYGEKLFF.

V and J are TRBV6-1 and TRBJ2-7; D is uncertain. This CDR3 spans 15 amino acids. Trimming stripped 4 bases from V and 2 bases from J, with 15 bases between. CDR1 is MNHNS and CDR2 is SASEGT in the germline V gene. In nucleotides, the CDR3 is TGTGCCAGCAGTGGTACCTTAAATTTCCCCTACGAGCAGTACTTC. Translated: CASSGTLNFPYEQYF.

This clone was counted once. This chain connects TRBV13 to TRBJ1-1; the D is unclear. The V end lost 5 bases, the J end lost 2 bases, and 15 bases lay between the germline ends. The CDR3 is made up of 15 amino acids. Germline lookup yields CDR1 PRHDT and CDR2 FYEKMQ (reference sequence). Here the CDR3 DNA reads TGTGCCAGCAGCCCTCGCGTTCAACCTAACACTGAAGCTTTCTTT. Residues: CASSPRVQPNTEAFF. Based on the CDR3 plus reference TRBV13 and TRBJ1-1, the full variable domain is AAGVIQSPRHLIKEKRETATLKCYPIPRHDTVYWYQQGPGQDPQFLISFYEKMQSDKGSIPDRFSAQQFSDYHSELNMSSLELGDSALYFCASSPRVQPNTEAFFGQGTRLTVV.

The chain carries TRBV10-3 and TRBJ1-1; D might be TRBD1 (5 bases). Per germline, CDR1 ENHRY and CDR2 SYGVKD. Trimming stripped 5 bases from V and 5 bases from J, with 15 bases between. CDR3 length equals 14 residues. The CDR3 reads CAISFGGEGTEAFF. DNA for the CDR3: TGTGCCATCAGTTTTGGGGGGGAAGGAACTGAAGCTTTCTTT.

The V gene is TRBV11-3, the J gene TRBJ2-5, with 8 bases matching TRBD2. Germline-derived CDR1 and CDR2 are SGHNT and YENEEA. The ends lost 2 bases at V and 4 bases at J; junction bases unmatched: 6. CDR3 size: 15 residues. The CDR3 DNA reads TGTGCCAGCAGCTTAACTAGCGGACCTATAGAGACCCAGTACTTC. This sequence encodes CASSLTSGPIETQYF.

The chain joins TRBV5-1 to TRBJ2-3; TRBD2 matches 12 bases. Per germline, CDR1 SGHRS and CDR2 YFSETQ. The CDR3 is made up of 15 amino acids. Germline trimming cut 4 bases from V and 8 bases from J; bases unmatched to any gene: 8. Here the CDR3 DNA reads TGCGCCAGCAGCCCCTCTAGCGGGGGGGCTATTACGCAGTATTTT. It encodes CASSPSSGGAITQYF.

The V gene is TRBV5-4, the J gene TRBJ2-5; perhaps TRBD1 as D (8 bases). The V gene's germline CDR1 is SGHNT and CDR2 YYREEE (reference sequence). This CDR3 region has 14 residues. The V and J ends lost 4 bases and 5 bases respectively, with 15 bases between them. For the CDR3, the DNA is TGTGCCAGCAGCCCTGGACAGGGAGGGGAGACCCAGTACTTC. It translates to CASSPGQGGETQYF.

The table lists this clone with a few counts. CDR3 sequence: CASSYTGYGYTF. The CDR3 DNA is TGTGCCAGCAGTTATACAGGCTATGGCTACACCTTC. This sequence joins TRBV6-5 and TRBJ1-2; D may be TRBD1 (5 bases). V lost 3 bases to trimming and J lost 4 bases, with 6 bases between them. CDR1 is MNHEY and CDR2 is SVGAGI in the germline V gene. This CDR3 contains 12 residues.

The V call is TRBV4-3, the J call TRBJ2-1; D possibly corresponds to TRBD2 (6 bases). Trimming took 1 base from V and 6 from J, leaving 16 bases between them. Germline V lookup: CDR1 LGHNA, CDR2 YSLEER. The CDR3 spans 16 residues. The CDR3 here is CASSQVGGRRRNEQFF. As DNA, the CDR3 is TGCGCCAGCAGCCAAGTCGGGGGACGACGACGCAATGAGCAGTTCTTC.

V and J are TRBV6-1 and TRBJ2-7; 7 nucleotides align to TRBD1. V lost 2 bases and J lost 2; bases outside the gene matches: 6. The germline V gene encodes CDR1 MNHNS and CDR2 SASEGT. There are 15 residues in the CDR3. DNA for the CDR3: TGTGCCAGCAGTGAAATAAGAACAGGGGCCTACGAGCAGTACTTC. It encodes CASSEIRTGAYEQYF.

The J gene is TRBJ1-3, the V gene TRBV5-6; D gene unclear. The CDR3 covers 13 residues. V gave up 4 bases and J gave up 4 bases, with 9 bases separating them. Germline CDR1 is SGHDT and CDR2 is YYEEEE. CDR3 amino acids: CASSPAGGNTIYF. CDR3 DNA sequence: TGTGCCAGCAGCCCGGCCGGCGGAAACACCATATATTTT.

CDR3 loop: CASSLALEAYNEQFF. The CDR3 bases are TGTGCCAGCAGCTTAGCGCTGGAGGCCTACAATGAGCAGTTCTTC. The rearrangement uses TRBV7-2 and TRBJ2-1, with D possibly being TRBD2 (5 bases). Trimming shortened V by 0 bases and J by 2 bases, and 8 bases separated the two germline ends. This CDR3 region has 15 residues. CDR1 is SGHTA, CDR2 FQGNSA, per germline.

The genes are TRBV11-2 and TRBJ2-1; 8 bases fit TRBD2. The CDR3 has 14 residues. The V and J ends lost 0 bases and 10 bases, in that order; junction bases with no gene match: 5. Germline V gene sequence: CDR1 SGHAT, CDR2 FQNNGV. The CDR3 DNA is TGTGCCAGCAGCTTAGATCCAACGGGAGGGGAGCAGTTCTTC. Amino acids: CASSLDPTGGEQFF.

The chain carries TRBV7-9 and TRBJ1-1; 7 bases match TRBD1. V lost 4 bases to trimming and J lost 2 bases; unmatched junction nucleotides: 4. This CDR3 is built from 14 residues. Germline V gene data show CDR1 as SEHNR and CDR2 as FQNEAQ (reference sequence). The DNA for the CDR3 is TGTGCCAGCAGCTCCCAGGGGGTTAACACTGAAGCTTTCTTT. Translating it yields CASSSQGVNTEAFF.